Listed below are T cell receptor beta chains from one sample, sequenced in a study of technical replicates of blood from a few donors. Assay: immunoSEQ multiplex PCR; the TCRdb copy retains only in-frame clones and omits some. This sample has roughly 64,000 clones, with less than 90% found just once. The sequenced sample consisted of PBMCs. These receptors all stem from a human donor in good health. Some clones in this sample may be carry-over from other donors' samples. Each CDR3 is given with its conserved first and last residue. The D gene is left open where the match is weak. Size is omitted from some rows. Given values are once, few, many or a class for expanded clones.

NA	TRBJ1-1	TRBV11-2	NA	TGTGCCAGCAGCACGGACAGGAACACTGAAGCTTTCTTT	CASSTDRNTEAFF
NA	TRBJ1-2	TRBV6-1	TRBD1	TGTGCCAGCAGTGCCGACCGGGACAGGGGCCGCTATGGCTACACCTTC	CASSADRDRGRYGYTF
NA	TRBJ2-7	TRBV6-5	NA	TGTGCCAGCAGTTACTCGAATCGGTTC	CASSYSNRF
NA	TRBJ2-7	TRBV23-1	TRBD1	TGCGCCAGCAGTCAACCCGTTGGACAGGGCGCCTACGAGCAGTACTTC	CASSQPVGQGAYEQYF
NA	TRBJ1-2	TRBV5-6	TRBD1	TGTGCCAGCAGCCCCGGGGACAGGATTTACTATGGCTACACCTTC	CASSPGDRIYYGYTF
NA	TRBJ2-7	TRBV7-2	NA	TGTGCCAGCAGCCGTCTGCGGCTATTCTCCTACGAGCAGTACTTC	CASSRLRLFSYEQYF
once	TRBJ2-1	TRBV23-1	NA	TGCGCCAGCAGTCAAACCCTAGATAGCGGTGAGCAGTTCTTC	CASSQTLDSGEQFF
NA	TRBJ1-4	TRBV7-2	NA	TGTGCCAGCAGCTCTCGCGGATTCACGGAAAAACTGTTTTTT	CASSSRGFTEKLFF
NA	TRBJ1-6	TRBV30	NA	TGTGCCTGGAGTCTCCCCTATAATTCACCCCTCCACTTT	CAWSLPYNSPLHF
NA	TRBJ1-2	TRBV5-4	NA	TGTGCCAGCAGCACAGTCGGGGATGGCTACACCTTC	CASSTVGDGYTF
NA	TRBJ1-1	TRBV5-1	NA	TGCGCCAGCAGCCCAGCAGGAGGATACACTGAAGCTTTCTTT	CASSPAGGYTEAFF
NA	TRBJ1-6	TRBV19	NA	TGTGCCACCACTGCGAAGGGAGAAAGTAATTCACCCCTCCACTTT	CATTAKGESNSPLHF
NA	TRBJ1-5	TRBV12-5	NA	TGTGCTAGTGGTTTGGTACAGGGAAAGTATCAGCCCCAGCATTTT	CASGLVQGKYQPQHF
NA	TRBJ2-3	TRBV5-1	NA	TGCGCCAGCAGCCCCACCGGGAGTGGGACTAGCACAGATACGCAGTATTTT	CASSPTGSGTSTDTQYF
NA	TRBJ2-1	TRBV7-2	NA	TGTGCCAGCAGTCGACTGGGGGCGAGAAATGAGCAGTTCTTC	CASSRLGARNEQFF
NA	TRBJ2-3	TRBV7-3	NA	TGTGCCAGCAGCTTAAACGGTAGGGGGGGCGCTGGAGATACGCAGTATTTT	CASSLNGRGGAGDTQYF
NA	TRBJ1-2	TRBV19	NA	TGTGCCAGTAGAAAACAGGGAGACTATGGCTACACCTTC	CASRKQGDYGYTF
NA	TRBJ1-2	TRBV27	NA	TGTGCCAGCAGGCCGTGGGGGGTCCTCTATGGCTACACCTTC	CASRPWGVLYGYTF
NA	TRBJ2-5	TRBV7-9	TRBD1	TGTGCCAGCAGCTCCGGACAGGTCGAAGAGACCCAGTACTTC	CASSSGQVEETQYF
NA	TRBJ2-2	TRBV29-1	TRBD1	TGCAGCGCTATGCTGACAGGGGCGAGAACCGGGGAGCTGTTTTTT	CSAMLTGARTGELFF
NA	TRBJ2-3	TRBV9	TRBD2	TGTGCCAGCAGCGTACTAGCGGAGGGCACAGATACGCAGTATTTT	CASSVLAEGTDTQYF
NA	TRBJ1-1	TRBV23-1	NA	TGCGCCAGCAGGCTATTGAACACTGAAGCTTTCTTT	CASRLLNTEAFF
NA	TRBJ2-2	TRBV9	NA	TGTGCCAGCAGCTTCACTTCGGGGATATATCCCGGGGAGCTGTTTTTT	CASSFTSGIYPGELFF
NA	TRBJ1-4	TRBV4-1	NA	TGCGCCAGCAGCCAAGATACACAGGCTAATGAAAAACTGTTTTTT	CASSQDTQANEKLFF
NA	TRBJ2-7	TRBV4-1	NA	TGCGCCAGCAGCTCACTCACGCGGTACGAGCAGTACTTC	CASSSLTRYEQYF
NA	TRBJ2-7	TRBV4-3	TRBD2	TGCGCCAGCAGCCAAGCGTGGGGGACTAGCGGATCTGTGGAGCAGTACTTC	CASSQAWGTSGSVEQYF
NA	TRBJ2-2	TRBV7-2	TRBD2	TGTGCCAGCAGTTGGACTAGCGGGGGGGCGGGCACCGGGGAGCTGTTTTTT	CASSWTSGGAGTGELFF
NA	TRBJ2-3	TRBV7-3	NA	TGTGCCAGCAGCTACAGGGCAGCGGGAAACACAGATACGCAGTATTTT	CASSYRAAGNTDTQYF
once	TRBJ2-7	TRBV7-8	NA	TGTGCCAGCAGCTTAATTAGAGGATACTACGAGCAGTACTTC	CASSLIRGYYEQYF
NA	TRBJ1-2	TRBV29-1	TRBD1	TGCAGCGTTGCCCGACAGGGGTACTATGGCTACACCTTC	CSVARQGYYGYTF
NA	TRBJ2-7	TRBV2	NA	TGTGCCAGCAGCGTTCTAGTGCTCGAGCAGTACTTC	CASSVLVLEQYF